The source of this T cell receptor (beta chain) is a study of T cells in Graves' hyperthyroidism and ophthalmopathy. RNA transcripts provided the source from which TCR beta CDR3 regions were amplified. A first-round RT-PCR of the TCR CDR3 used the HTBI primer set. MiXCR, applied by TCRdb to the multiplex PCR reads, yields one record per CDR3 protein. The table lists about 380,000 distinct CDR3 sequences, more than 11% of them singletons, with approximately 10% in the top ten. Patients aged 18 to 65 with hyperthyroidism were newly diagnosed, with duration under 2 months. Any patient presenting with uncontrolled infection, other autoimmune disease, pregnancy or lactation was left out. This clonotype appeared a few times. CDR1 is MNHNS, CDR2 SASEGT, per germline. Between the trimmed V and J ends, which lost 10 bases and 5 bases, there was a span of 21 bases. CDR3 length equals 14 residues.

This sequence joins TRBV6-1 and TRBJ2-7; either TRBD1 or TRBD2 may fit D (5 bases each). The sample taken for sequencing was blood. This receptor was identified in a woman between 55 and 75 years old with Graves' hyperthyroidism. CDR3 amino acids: CAKPDPGRDHEQYF. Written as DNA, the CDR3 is TGTGCCAAACCCGACCCGGGACGGGACCACGAGCAGTACTTC.